This T cell receptor (beta chain) was documented in a study of T cell responses to AZD1222 COVID-19 vaccine. Study-level information: Timing groups of about 4 and about 12 weeks for second doses were pooled.

This clone appeared once. The antigen is not known. Study results and limitations: Baseline seropositivity occurred in only a handful of AZD1222 recipients. Sampling captured repertoires only after the peak T cell response. Spike-specific TCR breadth and depth both grew after two AZD1222 doses.

Assay used: immunoSEQ multiplex PCR; TCRdb lists only in-frame clones, some missing. The table records 120,000 or so clones, about 90% of them present only once. The CDR3 length is 14 residues. Germline-derived CDR1 and CDR2 are LGHDT and YNNKEL (reference sequence). V was pared by 3 bases and J by 8 bases, with 15 bases between. Sample: peripheral blood, taken on day 0 of AZD1222 vaccination. This clonotype was sampled from an adult in good health. V and J are TRBV3-1 (or the pseudogene TRBV3-2) and TRBJ2-3; D tentatively fits TRBD1 or TRBD2 (5 bases each). The CDR3 region is CASSQMRTGGTQYF. DNA of the CDR3: TGTGCCAGCAGCCAGATGAGAACTGGGGGTACGCAGTATTTT.